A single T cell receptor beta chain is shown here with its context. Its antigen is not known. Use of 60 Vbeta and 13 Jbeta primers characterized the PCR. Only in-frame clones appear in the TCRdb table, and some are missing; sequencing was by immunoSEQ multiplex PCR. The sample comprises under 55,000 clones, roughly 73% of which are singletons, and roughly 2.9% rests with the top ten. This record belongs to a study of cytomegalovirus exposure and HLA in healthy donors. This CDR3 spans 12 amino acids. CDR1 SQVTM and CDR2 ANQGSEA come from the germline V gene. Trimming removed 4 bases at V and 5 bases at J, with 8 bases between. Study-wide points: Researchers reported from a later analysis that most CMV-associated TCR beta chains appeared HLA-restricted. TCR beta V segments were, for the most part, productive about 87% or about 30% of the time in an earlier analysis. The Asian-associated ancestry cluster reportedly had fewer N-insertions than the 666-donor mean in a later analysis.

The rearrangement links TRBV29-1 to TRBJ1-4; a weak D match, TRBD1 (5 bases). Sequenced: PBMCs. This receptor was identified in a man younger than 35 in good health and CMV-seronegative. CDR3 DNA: TGCAGCGTTGGGAGACAGAATGAAAAACTGTTTTTT. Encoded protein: CSVGRQNEKLFF.